In this sample, the clone carrying this T cell receptor (beta chain) turned up a few times. Its antigen is undetermined. The data stem from a study of post-analysis software for immune sequencing data. The CDR3 totals 14 residues. The germline V gene encodes CDR1 SGHTA and CDR2 FQGTGA. Trimming cost V 5 bases and J 8 bases, with 18 bases left between them. Study results and limitations: Five or six TRBV segments were more frequent in patients than controls; TRBV5-6, TRBV5-1 and TRBV20-1 belonged to this group.

The library was made from cDNA and included unique molecular identifiers. T cells numbering about 0.95 to 10 million gave rise to some 500,000 cDNA molecules. TCRdb recomputed calls from the PCR reads with MiXCR, one row per CDR3 protein. The table includes 380,000 or so distinct CDR3 sequences, 30% to 45% detected once. Material for sequencing was blood. This receptor was obtained from a girl aged 5-17 years with multiple sclerosis. The chain joins TRBV7-3 to TRBJ1-2; D possibly corresponds to TRBD1 (5 bases). CDR3 amino acids: CASSPSGEGPGYTF. CDR3 coding DNA: TGTGCCAGCAGCCCCTCGGGGGAGGGGCCCGGCTACACCTTC. Combining the CDR3 with reference TRBV7-3 and TRBJ1-2 gives the whole variable domain GAGVSQTPSNKVTEKGKYVELRCDPISGHTALYWYRQSLGQGPEFLIYFQGTGAADDSGLPNDRFFAVRPEGSVSTLKIQRTERGDSAVYLCASSPSGEGPGYTFGSGTRLTVV.